These 31 T cell receptor beta chains came from one sample sequenced in a study of T cell responses to AZD1222 COVID-19 vaccine. Libraries were prepared by immunoSEQ multiplex PCR; TCRdb keeps only in-frame clonotypes and omits some of them. The data show some 150,000 clones, 88% seen once. This material consisted of peripheral blood, taken on day 0 of AZD1222 vaccination. These receptor sequences come from an adult in good health.

The table lists this clone with a count of one. The rearrangement joins TRBV5-1 to TRBJ2-1; D is possibly TRBD1 (6 bases). The CDR3 extends over 13 amino acids. The V end was cut by 4 bases, the J end by 6 bases, with 11 bases between. The germline V gene encodes CDR1 SGHRS and CDR2 YFSETQ. Here the CDR3 reads CASSRTGFNEQFF. The DNA for the CDR3 is TGCGCCAGCAGCAGAACAGGGTTCAATGAGCAGTTCTTC.

The V gene is TRBV28, the J gene TRBJ2-7; D is perhaps TRBD1 (6 bases). Trimming cost V 1 base and J 6 bases, with 7 bases left between them. Germline loops: CDR1 MDHEN, CDR2 SYDVKM. CDR3 length: 12 amino acids. CDR3 nucleotides: TGTGCCAGCAGTTTATCCAGGGGCGAGCAGTACTTC. It specifies CASSLSRGEQYF.

Only a few counts were recorded for this clone. The chain couples TRBV6-5 to TRBJ1-3; 9 positions match TRBD1. The CDR3 spans 13 residues. The V and J ends lost 11 bases and 7 bases, in that order; junction bases with no gene match: 9. Germline V gives CDR1 MNHEY, CDR2 SVGAGI. The DNA for the CDR3 is TGTGCCGGCTCTGGACAGGGGTTGAACACCATATATTTT. As protein: CAGSGQGLNTIYF.

V usage is TRBV4-1 and J usage is TRBJ1-1; D not certain. V was shortened by 0 bases and J by 5 bases, with 10 bases between the two germline ends. Germline values: CDR1 MGHRA, CDR2 YSYEKL. The CDR3 consists of 14 residues. The CDR3 DNA reads TGCGCCAGCAGCCAAGATAGTAGGAGGACTGAAGCTTTCTTT. Its translation: CASSQDSRRTEAFF.

This chain links TRBV11-2 with TRBJ2-5, with D tentatively TRBD1 (6 bases). V gave up 3 bases and J gave up 7 bases, with 12 bases separating them. In germline, CDR1 is SGHAT, CDR2 FQNNGV. There are 13 residues in the CDR3. The CDR3 is CASSFWGPGTQYF. The DNA for the CDR3 is TGTGCCAGCAGCTTCTGGGGGCCAGGGACCCAGTACTTC.

The chain carries TRBV7-2 and TRBJ1-1; D gene ambiguous. Germline V gene lookup returns CDR1 SGHTA and CDR2 FQGNSA. Trimming removed 0 bases from V and 2 bases from J, with 10 bases in between. The CDR3 totals 15 residues. CDR3 loop: CASSLALGGNTEAFF. The DNA for the CDR3 is TGTGCCAGCAGCTTAGCGCTGGGCGGAAACACTGAAGCTTTCTTT. Looking up the rest from reference TRBV7-2 and TRBJ1-1 gives the full variable domain: GAGVSQSPSNKVTEKGKDVELRCDPISGHTALYWYRQSLGQGLEFLIYFQGNSAPDKSGLPSDRFSAERTGGSVSTLTIQRTQQEDSAVYLCASSLALGGNTEAFFGQGTRLTVV.

The chain employs TRBV7-2 and TRBJ1-6, with D possibly matching TRBD1 (5 bases). CDR1 and CDR2 (germline): SGHTA, FQGNSA. V was trimmed by 1 base and J by 8 bases, leaving 9 bases between them. The CDR3 has 14 amino acids. The CDR3 reads CASSLGRADSPLHF. For the CDR3, the DNA is TGTGCCAGCAGCTTAGGCAGGGCCGATTCACCCCTCCACTTT. The full variable domain, rest sourced from reference TRBV7-2 and TRBJ1-6, is GAGVSQSPSNKVTEKGKDVELRCDPISGHTALYWYRQSLGQGLEFLIYFQGNSAPDKSGLPSDRFSAERTGGSVSTLTIQRTQQEDSAVYLCASSLGRADSPLHFGNGTRLTVT.

CDR3 DNA: TGTGCCAGCAGCCCAGGGACAGGGGGCGCATATGGCTACACCTTC. It encodes CASSPGTGGAYGYTF. The chain uses TRBV7-9 and TRBJ1-2, with 12 positions matching TRBD1. J gave up 5 bases and V 5 bases, and 6 bases lay outside the gene matches. Germline-derived CDR1 and CDR2 are SEHNR and FQNEAQ (reference sequence). The CDR3 length is 15 residues.

V gene TRBV30 combines with J gene TRBJ1-2; 7 nucleotides line up with TRBD1. Germline V gene data show CDR1 as GTSNPN and CDR2 as SVGIG (reference sequence). V trimming: 3 bases; J trimming: 4 bases; junction bases outside the gene matches: 8. The CDR3 sequence is 14 residues long. The CDR3 nucleotides read TGTGCCTGGAGGGCAAGCCACAGGGGCTATGGCTACACCTTC. Translating it yields CAWRASHRGYGYTF.

This chain joins TRBV9 and TRBJ2-6; D is unclear. This CDR3 region has 15 residues. V was clipped by 3 bases and J by 3 bases, with 10 bases between them. CDR1 and CDR2 from the germline V gene are SGDLS and YYNGEE. Here the CDR3 reads CASSAGSLGANVLTF. In DNA, the CDR3 is TGTGCCAGCAGCGCCGGTAGTCTTGGGGCCAACGTCCTGACTTTC.

V and J are TRBV24-1 and TRBJ2-1, with D unresolved. The ends were cut back, 2 bases at V and 4 bases at J, with 14 bases in the middle. Germline lookup yields CDR1 KGHDR and CDR2 SFDVKD. CDR3 length equals 16 residues. In nucleotides, the CDR3 is TGTGCCACCAGTGATTCTCAGTTTTCTCCGTACAATGAGCAGTTCTTC. This encodes CATSDSQFSPYNEQFF.

This chain joins TRBV2 and TRBJ1-1, with D perhaps TRBD1 (6 bases). The ends were cut back, 6 bases at V and 0 bases at J, with 11 bases in the middle. CDR1 is SNHLY, CDR2 FYNNEI, per germline. The CDR3 covers 14 residues. CDR3 protein: CASREQGMNTEAFF. The CDR3 DNA sequence: TGTGCCAGCAGGGAACAGGGTATGAACACTGAAGCTTTCTTT. The complete variable domain, with remaining parts taken from reference TRBV2 and TRBJ1-1, reads EPEVTQTPSHQVTQMGQEVILRCVPISNHLYFYWYRQILGQKVEFLVSFYNNEISEKSEIFDDQFSVERPDGSNFTLKIRSTKLEDSAMYFCASREQGMNTEAFFGQGTRLTVV.

The chain is built from TRBV13 and TRBJ1-2; 11 bases map to TRBD1. The CDR3 length is 17 residues. Germline loops: CDR1 PRHDT, CDR2 FYEKMQ (reference sequence). J gave up 5 bases and V 2 bases, and 10 bases lay outside the gene matches. CDR3 sequence reads: CASSLSGQGAFQYGYTF. Here the CDR3 DNA reads TGTGCCAGCAGCTTAAGCGGACAGGGGGCGTTCCAGTATGGCTACACCTTC.

The rearrangement links TRBV14 to TRBJ2-1; 14 bases fit TRBD2. Germline values: CDR1 SGHDN, CDR2 FVKESK. The V gene end was trimmed by 1 base and the J gene end by 10 bases; junction bases not matched to a gene: 9. This CDR3 spans 17 amino acids. This CDR3 reads CASSQALTSGRAYEQFF. The CDR3 DNA sequence: TGTGCCAGCAGCCAAGCCCTGACTAGCGGGAGGGCATACGAGCAGTTCTTC. The variable domain in full, completed from reference TRBV14 and TRBJ2-1, reads EAGVTQFPSHSVIEKGQTVTLRCDPISGHDNLYWYRRVMGKEIKFLLHFVKESKQDESGMPNNRFLAERTGGTYSTLKVQPAELEDSGVYFCASSQALTSGRAYEQFFGPGTRLTVL.

V is TRBV29-1 and J is TRBJ2-1, with D perhaps TRBD1 (5 bases). Per the germline V gene, CDR1 is SQVTM and CDR2 is ANQGSEA. Between the trimmed V and J ends, which lost 1 base and 7 bases, there was a span of 26 bases. The CDR3 sequence is 18 residues long. CDR3 amino acids: CSVEGTTIDRALMNEQFF. The CDR3 DNA is TGCAGCGTTGAAGGTACGACGATCGACAGAGCCCTGATGAATGAGCAGTTCTTC.

This clone was found once. The J gene is TRBJ1-1, the V gene TRBV25-1, with TRBD1 as a possible D gene (5 bases). Germline V lookup: CDR1 MGHDK, CDR2 SYGVNS. Trimming removed 3 bases from V and 5 bases from J, with 19 bases in between. The CDR3 loop spans 16 amino acids. The CDR3 here is CASSDQGTGGGTEAFF. In DNA, the CDR3 is TGTGCCAGCAGTGATCAGGGAACAGGCGGAGGAACTGAAGCTTTCTTT.

V and J are TRBV2 and TRBJ2-2, with 8 bases identical to TRBD1. The germline gives CDR1 SNHLY, CDR2 FYNNEI. The CDR3 sequence is 14 residues long. The J segment lost 6 bases and the V segment lost 7 bases, leaving 7 bases of the junction unmatched. The CDR3 region is CASNMDRVAGELFF. CDR3 DNA: TGTGCCAGCAACATGGACAGGGTGGCCGGGGAGCTGTTTTTT.

CDR3 sequence: CASSLIQGNTGELFF. The CDR3 nucleotides read TGCGCCAGCAGCTTGATACAGGGGAACACCGGGGAGCTGTTTTTT. This chain links TRBV5-1 with TRBJ2-2, with D possibly being TRBD1 (6 bases). This CDR3 is built from 15 residues. Trimming removed 1 base at V and 1 base at J, with 8 bases between. In germline, CDR1 is SGHRS, CDR2 YFSETQ.

This sequence joins TRBV6-5 and TRBJ2-1; no clear D gene. Between the trimmed V and J ends, which lost 6 bases and 4 bases, there was a span of 1 base. CDR1 is MNHEY and CDR2 is SVGAGI in the germline V gene. The CDR3 length is 10 residues. The CDR3 is CASRYNEQFF. The CDR3 region has the DNA TGTGCCAGCAGGTACAATGAGCAGTTCTTC.

This chain connects TRBV9 to TRBJ1-1; the match to TRBD1 covers 9 bases. After removal of 0 bases from V and 3 bases from J, the junction contained 6 bases not matched to a gene. The CDR3 consists of 16 residues. The germline gives CDR1 SGDLS, CDR2 YYNGEE. Here the CDR3 DNA reads TGTGCCAGCAGCGTAGAGCTACAGGGGGCCTACACTGAAGCTTTCTTT. Its translation is CASSVELQGAYTEAFF.

This chain joins TRBV2 and TRBJ1-3; 7 bases match TRBD1. Germline CDR1 reads SNHLY; CDR2 reads FYNNEI. This CDR3 spans 15 amino acids. Trimming took 6 bases from V and 0 from J; bases not matched to a gene: 5. As DNA, the CDR3 is TGTGCCAGCAGGTGGGACAGATACTCTGGAAACACCATATATTTT. Translated, it gives CASRWDRYSGNTIYF.

The rearrangement joins TRBV20-1 to TRBJ1-5; a possible D gene is TRBD1 (5 bases). The V end lost 3 bases, the J end lost 0 bases, and 12 bases lay between the germline ends. Germline CDR1 and CDR2: DFQATT and SNEGSKA (reference sequence). The CDR3 sequence is 15 residues long. CDR3 DNA: TGCAGTGCTAGTTGGACACCTTATAGCAATCAGCCCCAGCATTTT. Amino acids: CSASWTPYSNQPQHF.

This chain links TRBV29-1 with TRBJ1-1, with 7 bases identical to TRBD1. The V and J ends lost 2 bases and 11 bases, in that order; junction bases with no gene match: 11. This CDR3 has 13 amino acids. Germline values: CDR1 SQVTM, CDR2 ANQGSEA. The CDR3 DNA follows: TGCAGCGTTGAATGGACAGGTGGACCTGGGGCTTTCTTT. Its protein product is CSVEWTGGPGAFF.

This rearrangement joins TRBV2 to TRBJ1-4; 9 nucleotides agree with TRBD1. In germline, CDR1 is SNHLY, CDR2 FYNNEI. The ends lost 7 bases at V and 13 bases at J; junction bases unmatched: 16. The CDR3 consists of 15 residues. The CDR3 coding sequence is TGTGCCAGCATGGGCTCAGGACAGGGGCGCAGAATACTGTTTTTT. It encodes CASMGSGQGRRILFF.

The chain links TRBV7-2 to TRBJ1-5; the D is unclear. The germline V and J ends were trimmed by 5 bases and 6 bases, with 11 bases remaining between them. This CDR3 region has 13 residues. From germline, CDR1 is SGHTA and CDR2 FQGNSA. This CDR3 reads CASSPTPTQPQHF. The CDR3 coding sequence is TGTGCCAGCAGCCCTACACCTACTCAGCCCCAGCATTTT.

This rearrangement joins TRBV5-1 to TRBJ1-1; D perhaps matches TRBD1 (5 bases). The CDR3 has 14 amino acids. Germline lookup yields CDR1 SGHRS and CDR2 YFSETQ. The ends were cut back, 0 bases at V and 3 bases at J, with 9 bases in the middle. CDR3 DNA: TGCGCCAGCAGCTTGGGCGCCAGGGACACTGAAGCTTTCTTT. This sequence encodes CASSLGARDTEAFF. The entire variable domain, with the rest obtained from reference TRBV5-1 and TRBJ1-1, is as follows: KAGVTQTPRYLIKTRGQQVTLSCSPISGHRSVSWYQQTPGQGLQFLFEYFSETQRNKGNFPGRFSGRQFSNSRSEMNVSTLELGDSALYLCASSLGARDTEAFFGQGTRLTVV.

The chain combines TRBV7-9 with TRBJ2-1; 14 positions agree with TRBD2. Trimming cost V 4 bases and J 10 bases; bases outside gene matches: 6. Germline CDR1 and CDR2: SEHNR and FQNEAQ (reference sequence). The CDR3 sequence is 15 residues long. Written as DNA, the CDR3 is TGTGCCAGCAGCTCTAAGGGACTAGCGGGAGACGAGCAGTTCTTC. It encodes CASSSKGLAGDEQFF.

The chain recombines TRBV11-3 with TRBJ2-7; 7 nucleotides align to TRBD2. With V trimmed by 5 bases and J by 0 bases, 10 bases remained unmatched. Germline values: CDR1 SGHNT, CDR2 YENEEA. The CDR3 consists of 16 residues. In DNA, the CDR3 is TGTGCCAGCAGCCGTAATTGGGGGGGTAGCTCCTACGAGCAGTACTTC. As protein: CASSRNWGGSSYEQYF.

CDR3 region: CASSAGYLNTEAFF. The CDR3 bases are TGTGCCAGCAGTGCAGGATATCTGAACACTGAAGCTTTCTTT. The chain employs TRBV27 and TRBJ1-1; D not certain. V gave up 5 bases and J gave up 0 bases, with 10 bases separating them. This CDR3 is built from 14 residues. Germline CDR1 reads MNHEY; CDR2 reads SMNVEV (reference sequence).

The chain employs TRBV27 and TRBJ2-2, with D possibly TRBD2 on 7 matching bases. This CDR3 comprises 17 residues. Trimming took off 4 bases at V and 2 bases at J, with 17 bases between the two ends. Germline-derived CDR1 and CDR2 are MNHEY and SMNVEV (reference sequence). The CDR3 loop is CASSSSGGGANTGELFF. The DNA for the CDR3 is TGTGCCAGCAGTTCCAGTGGGGGGGGCGCAAACACCGGGGAGCTGTTTTTT.

V usage is TRBV7-2 and J usage is TRBJ1-1; TRBD1 is a possible D gene (5 bases). This CDR3 spans 13 amino acids. Germline-derived CDR1 and CDR2 are SGHTA and FQGNSA. The V end lost 2 bases, the J end lost 7 bases, and 11 bases lay between the germline ends. The CDR3 DNA reads as TGTGCCAGCAGCTTATTCCCTCAGGGTGAAGCTTTCTTT. Encoded protein: CASSLFPQGEAFF.